This TCR beta chain was found in a study of blood T cell repertoires in COVID-19. Study-level background: Sources were T cells, B-cell-depleted T cells, or PBMCs; the material itself was cDNA or gDNA.

In the original workflow: Estimation of nucleated cell counts was performed using reference gene primer amplification. Clones were sequenced by immunoSEQ multiplex PCR, and TCRdb holds only the in-frame ones, with some missing. V, J and clone size reflect that table, while D and trimming were determined from the DNA. The profile covers over 150,000 clones, with 81% appearing a single time and approximately 12% taken by the ten largest. V was pared by 3 bases and J by 1 base, with 10 bases between. Germline V gives CDR1 MDHEN, CDR2 SYDVKM. The CDR3 spans 15 residues. Material for sequencing was peripheral blood. This sequence originates from a woman over 75 with COVID-19, enrolled during active disease. The chain recombines TRBV28 with TRBJ1-5; D may be TRBD1 (6 bases). DNA of the CDR3: TGTGCCAGCAGTTTTGGGGGCCCCAGCAATCAGCCCCAGCATTTT. This translates into CASSFGGPSNQPQHF.